The source of this T cell receptor (beta chain) is a study of PD-L1 blockade in urothelial cancer. Background on the study: Atezolizumab (1,200 mg intravenously every 3 weeks) began around 2014 for patients. Among blood samples, the median T cell count was about 130,000.

Germline values: CDR1 SGHRS, CDR2 YFSETQ. This CDR3 spans 13 amino acids. Trimming cost V 2 bases and J 4 bases, with 9 bases left between them. Anywhere from 1 to 8 samples came from each patient, spanning pretreatment and on-treatment. Data came from immunoSEQ multiplex PCR; TCRdb stores just in-frame clones and leaves some out. The sample has more than 35,000 clones, around 82% seen once. This chain uses TRBV5-1 with TRBJ1-1; D uncertain. This clonotype was sampled from a man in his 70s with urothelial cancer. Sequenced here: PBMCs, sampled around atezolizumab (anti-PD-L1) treatment. This chain's CDR3 is CASSFEGTTEAFF. Here the CDR3 DNA reads TGCGCCAGCAGCTTTGAGGGAACCACTGAAGCTTTCTTT.